Below, 32 T cell receptor beta chains from the same sample are listed, as sequenced in a study of T cell responses to AZD1222 COVID-19 vaccine. Clones were read by immunoSEQ multiplex PCR, and TCRdb kept only the in-frame ones, dropping some. The sample records roughly 260,000 clones, approximately 95% being singletons. The specimen was peripheral blood, collected on day 0 of AZD1222 vaccination. Every receptor here comes from an adult in good health.

Points on this clone: One end of the junction varies from germline; a read error may be responsible. V is TRBV6-1 and J is TRBJ2-7; TRBD2 agrees at 8 bases. The germline V gene has CDR1 MNHNS and CDR2 SASEGT. This CDR3 has 12 amino acids. CDR3 sequence (DNA): TGTGCCAGCAGGGAAGTAGCGGGGGAGCAGTACTTC. Its translation is CASREVAGEQYF.

The chain couples TRBV7-9 to TRBJ1-1, with a possible D match to TRBD1 (6 bases). V was clipped by 1 base and J by 6 bases, with 12 bases between them. Germline assignment: CDR1 SEHNR and CDR2 FQNEAQ (reference sequence). The CDR3 runs to 14 residues. For the CDR3, the DNA is TGTGCCAGCAGCTTAGTAGCGGGGGGCGCTGAAGCTTTCTTT. This translates into CASSLVAGGAEAFF.

Only a few counts were recorded for this clone. V gene TRBV14 combines with J gene TRBJ1-6; D may be TRBD1 (5 bases). V was pared by 7 bases and J by 9 bases, with 16 bases between. The CDR3 spans 14 residues. Germline assignment: CDR1 SGHDN and CDR2 FVKESK. CDR3 in amino acids: CASTVRGGGSPLHF. The CDR3 DNA reads as TGTGCCAGCACTGTGAGGGGCGGCGGTTCACCCCTCCACTTT.

The chain uses TRBV7-9 and TRBJ1-6; no reliable D call. CDR3 length equals 15 residues. Trimming stripped 5 bases from V and 5 bases from J, with 13 bases between. From germline, CDR1 is SEHNR and CDR2 FQNEAQ (reference sequence). CDR3 nucleotide sequence: TGTGCCAGCAGCCCACGACGGCCTGATAATTCACCCCTCCACTTT. It codes for CASSPRRPDNSPLHF.

The rearrangement uses TRBV2 and TRBJ2-3, with D maybe TRBD1 (6 bases). Deletions cut 7 bases from V and 2 bases from J, with 13 bases between. There are 14 residues in the CDR3. The germline CDR1 and CDR2 sequences are SNHLY and FYNNEI. Written as DNA, the CDR3 is TGTGCCAGCACCCAGGGGCAAAACACAGATACGCAGTATTTT. This translates into CASTQGQNTDTQYF. Looking up the rest from reference TRBV2 and TRBJ2-3 gives the full variable domain: EPEVTQTPSHQVTQMGQEVILRCVPISNHLYFYWYRQILGQKVEFLVSFYNNEISEKSEIFDDQFSVERPDGSNFTLKIRSTKLEDSAMYFCASTQGQNTDTQYFGPGTRLTVL.

The rearrangement uses TRBV28 and TRBJ2-1; 14 bases map to TRBD2. Trimming cost V 4 bases and J 10 bases; bases outside gene matches: 9. Germline V gives CDR1 MDHEN, CDR2 SYDVKM. This CDR3 comprises 16 residues. As DNA, the CDR3 is TGTGCCAGCAGTTCCTTGACTAGCGGGAGGGCCAAGGAGCAGTTCTTC. As protein: CASSSLTSGRAKEQFF.

The chain recombines TRBV18 with TRBJ1-5; D possibly corresponds to TRBD1 (6 bases). Trimming took 0 bases from V and 3 from J, leaving 12 bases between them. Germline V lookup: CDR1 KGHSH, CDR2 LQKENI. The CDR3 runs 16 residues. For the CDR3, the DNA is TGTGCCAGCTCACCACCTGGGGCAGGGGTCAATCAGCCCCAGCATTTT. It yields the protein CASSPPGAGVNQPQHF.

The gene calls are TRBV5-5 and TRBJ2-7; D is ambiguous. CDR1 SGHKS and CDR2 YYEKEE come from the germline V gene (reference sequence). V lost 0 bases and J lost 2, with 6 bases in between. CDR3 length: 13 residues. CDR3 coding DNA: TGTGCCAGCAGCTTGGACCGGGCCTACGAGCAGTACTTC. This translates into CASSLDRAYEQYF. Drawing the rest from reference TRBV5-5 and TRBJ2-7, the complete variable domain is DAGVTQSPTHLIKTRGQQVTLRCSPISGHKSVSWYQQVLGQGPQFIFQYYEKEERGRGNFPDRFSARQFPNYSSELNVNALLLGDSALYLCASSLDRAYEQYFGPGTRLTVT.

The chain employs TRBV24-1 and TRBJ2-1, with D maybe TRBD2 (5 bases). Germline V gene sequence: CDR1 KGHDR, CDR2 SFDVKD. The CDR3 is 13 residues long. The V and J ends lost 5 bases and 7 bases respectively, with 11 bases between them. This chain's CDR3 is CATSALVPNEQFF. In DNA, the CDR3 is TGTGCCACCAGTGCACTAGTCCCAAATGAGCAGTTCTTC.

Turning to this clone: The same CDR3 is also encoded by other DNA sequences in this sample. The CDR3 DNA reads TGTGCCAGCTCACCACCTTCCACAGATACGCAGTATTTT. This gives the protein CASSPPSTDTQYF. J is TRBJ2-3 and V is TRBV18; no definite D call. Germline values: CDR1 KGHSH, CDR2 LQKENI. The CDR3 totals 13 residues. The V gene lost 0 bases and the J gene lost 2 bases, with 3 bases spanning the gap. The full variable domain, completed using reference TRBV18 and TRBJ2-3, is NAGVMQNPRHLVRRRGQEARLRCSPMKGHSHVYWYRQLPEEGLKFMVYLQKENIIDESGMPKERFSAEFPKEGPSILRIQQVVRGDSAAYFCASSPPSTDTQYFGPGTRLTVL.

The genes are TRBV7-2 and TRBJ2-1; 15 bases are shared with TRBD2. Germline CDR1 is SGHTA and CDR2 is FQGNSA. The CDR3 runs to 18 residues. V shed 0 bases and J 8 bases; nucleotides not matched to a gene: 8. The CDR3 DNA sequence: TGTGCCAGCAGCTTAGCTAGGACTAGCGGGAGGGCCGTCCATGAGCAGTTCTTC. This sequence encodes CASSLARTSGRAVHEQFF. Drawing the rest from reference TRBV7-2 and TRBJ2-1, the complete variable domain is GAGVSQSPSNKVTEKGKDVELRCDPISGHTALYWYRQSLGQGLEFLIYFQGNSAPDKSGLPSDRFSAERTGGSVSTLTIQRTQQEDSAVYLCASSLARTSGRAVHEQFFGPGTRLTVL.

The rearrangement joins TRBV19 to TRBJ2-7, with 9 bases lining up with TRBD1. This CDR3 has 15 amino acids. Germline V CDR1 and CDR2: LNHDA, SQIVND (reference sequence). V trimming: 5 bases; J trimming: 7 bases; junction bases outside the gene matches: 12. CDR3 loop: CASSPTGGRLGEQYF. The CDR3 nucleotides are TGTGCCAGTAGTCCTACAGGGGGCCGATTGGGGGAGCAGTACTTC.

This chain uses TRBV4-2 with TRBJ2-5, with D possibly TRBD2 on 6 matching bases. Trimming removed 6 bases at V and 4 bases at J, with 15 bases between. CDR3 length equals 14 residues. Germline V gene sequence: CDR1 LGHNA, CDR2 YNFKEQ. The CDR3 DNA sequence: TGTGCCAGCAGTGTCCCCTGGGGAGGAGAGACCCAGTACTTC. Residues: CASSVPWGGETQYF.

The chain links TRBV7-2 to TRBJ1-2; D is uncertain. Trimming took 2 bases from V and 2 from J, leaving 6 bases between them. The germline gives CDR1 SGHTA, CDR2 FQGNSA. The length of the CDR3 is 13 residues. The CDR3 is CASSLSVNYGYTF. CDR3 bases: TGTGCCAGCAGCTTATCAGTCAACTATGGCTACACCTTC.

The genes are TRBV28 and TRBJ1-1, with a tentative D call TRBD1 (6 bases). Germline V gives CDR1 MDHEN, CDR2 SYDVKM. CDR3 size: 15 residues. Trimming shortened V by 6 bases and J by 4 bases, and 18 bases separated the two germline ends. This CDR3 reads CASSSGWGAITEAFF. The DNA of the CDR3 is TGTGCCAGCAGCTCAGGGTGGGGGGCGATCACTGAAGCTTTCTTT.

This clone occurred a few times. The chain is built from TRBV7-9 and TRBJ2-2, with D possibly called TRBD1 or TRBD2 (6 bases each). Germline loops: CDR1 SEHNR, CDR2 FQNEAQ (reference sequence). Trimming removed 10 bases at V and 5 bases at J, with 23 bases between. The CDR3 contains 16 residues. The CDR3 region is CATTKGGQGRTGELFF. The CDR3 coding sequence is TGTGCCACCACGAAAGGGGGGCAGGGACGAACCGGGGAGCTGTTTTTT.

The genes are TRBV7-9 and TRBJ1-6; a weak D match, TRBD1 (6 bases). The germline V and J ends were trimmed by 5 bases and 7 bases, with 18 bases remaining between them. This CDR3 spans 16 amino acids. The germline CDR1 and CDR2 sequences are SEHNR and FQNEAQ (reference sequence). The DNA of the CDR3 is TGTGCCAGCAGCCCAAGGGGGGGAGGTTCGAATTCACCCCTCCACTTT. This encodes CASSPRGGGSNSPLHF.

This chain links TRBV9 with TRBJ2-2; D is uncertain. V was shortened by 0 bases and J by 6 bases, with 9 bases between the two germline ends. The CDR3 spans 14 residues. In germline, CDR1 is SGDLS, CDR2 YYNGEE. The CDR3 is CASSVGSFPGELFF. The CDR3 DNA reads TGTGCCAGCAGCGTAGGATCGTTTCCCGGGGAGCTGTTTTTT.

The genes are TRBV3-1 (or the pseudogene TRBV3-2) and TRBJ2-7; D assignment may be TRBD1 or TRBD2 (5 bases each). Germline V gene lookup returns CDR1 LGHDT and CDR2 YNNKEL (reference sequence). The CDR3 is 14 residues long. Between the trimmed V and J ends, which lost 3 bases and 3 bases, there was a span of 12 bases. The CDR3 is CASSHHGTVYEQYF. The CDR3 DNA follows: TGTGCCAGCAGCCATCACGGGACCGTCTACGAGCAGTACTTC.

The chain links TRBV3-1 (or the pseudogene TRBV3-2) to TRBJ2-7; D may be TRBD1 or TRBD2 (5 bases each). Germline-derived CDR1 and CDR2 are LGHDT and YNNKEL (reference sequence). The CDR3 extends over 15 amino acids. The V end was cut by 3 bases, the J end by 4 bases, with 16 bases between. CDR3 DNA sequence: TGTGCCAGCAGCCACTTGGGACCCCGGGATTACGAGCAGTACTTC. Amino acids: CASSHLGPRDYEQYF.

The chain combines TRBV7-9 with TRBJ2-5; 7 bases align to TRBD1. This CDR3 contains 15 residues. V shed 0 bases and J 3 bases; nucleotides not matched to a gene: 4. The germline V gene encodes CDR1 SEHNR and CDR2 FQNEAQ (reference sequence). CDR3 nucleotide sequence: TGTGCCAGCAGCTTAGCGGGGGACAGAGAAGAGACCCAGTACTTC. Its translation: CASSLAGDREETQYF.

The chain couples TRBV7-2 to TRBJ2-7; D is ambiguous. Deletions cut 4 bases from V and 5 bases from J, with 15 bases between. The CDR3 consists of 14 residues. CDR1 and CDR2 (germline): SGHTA, FQGNSA. In DNA form, the CDR3 reads TGTGCCAGCAGCTGGTCCGGCCGGCCTCACGAGCAGTACTTC. Translated: CASSWSGRPHEQYF.

This chain links TRBV11-2 with TRBJ2-5, with a tentative D call TRBD1 (7 bases). The CDR3 totals 14 residues. Trimming stripped 6 bases from V and 2 bases from J, with 13 bases between. CDR1 and CDR2 from the germline V gene are SGHAT and FQNNGV. CDR3 loop: CASRLAGGQETQYF. DNA of the CDR3: TGTGCCAGCAGGCTCGCAGGGGGGCAAGAGACCCAGTACTTC.

This clone was found once. The genes are TRBV29-1 and TRBJ1-4; D possibly corresponds to TRBD1 (6 bases). With 7 bases removed from V and 9 bases from J, the gap between germline ends came to 21 bases. The CDR3 length is 14 residues. Looked up from germline, CDR1 is SQVTM and CDR2 is ANQGSEA. CDR3 in DNA: TGCAGCGCTACAAAGGACAGTGGAGCTCAAAAACTGTTTTTT. It codes for CSATKDSGAQKLFF.

This chain uses TRBV6-5 with TRBJ1-2; possibly TRBD1 for D (6 bases). Germline CDR1 MNHEY, CDR2 SVGAGI. Trimming removed 2 bases from V and 0 bases from J, with 13 bases in between. This CDR3 spans 16 amino acids. CDR3 region: CASSYGGRRANYGYTF. CDR3 coding DNA: TGTGCCAGCAGTTACGGGGGGCGCCGGGCTAACTATGGCTACACCTTC.

This chain's CDR3 is CASSLAGGSYNSPLHF. CDR3 DNA: TGTGCCAGCAGCTTAGCAGGGGGCTCCTATAATTCACCCCTCCACTTT. The rearrangement links TRBV7-2 to TRBJ1-6, with D perhaps matching TRBD1 (6 bases). The CDR3 loop spans 16 amino acids. The germline gives CDR1 SGHTA, CDR2 FQGNSA. Trimming removed 0 bases at V and 0 bases at J, with 6 bases between.

The rearrangement links TRBV7-2 to TRBJ1-2, with TRBD1 matching 7 bases. V shed 2 bases and J 2 bases; nucleotides not matched to a gene: 5. CDR3 size: 15 residues. Looked up from germline, CDR1 is SGHTA and CDR2 is FQGNSA. This CDR3 is CASSLPNRGNYGYTF. CDR3 nucleotide sequence: TGTGCCAGCAGCTTACCCAACAGGGGAAACTATGGCTACACCTTC.

The chain employs TRBV6-2 or TRBV6-3 and TRBJ2-7; 14 bases agree with TRBD2. The CDR3 consists of 17 residues. V trimming: 4 bases; J trimming: 5 bases; junction bases outside the gene matches: 10. The germline CDR1 and CDR2 sequences are MNHEY and SVGEGT. The CDR3 DNA reads TGTGCCAGCAGTTCCCCGACTAGCGGGAGGGCGACCCACGAGCAGTACTTC. Its translation is CASSSPTSGRATHEQYF.

The genes are TRBV3-1 (or the pseudogene TRBV3-2) and TRBJ2-7; D may match TRBD1 or TRBD2 (5 bases each). V lost 4 bases and J 6 bases, leaving 13 bases between the germline ends. CDR1 is LGHDT and CDR2 is YNNKEL in the germline V gene (reference sequence). CDR3 length: 13 amino acids. CDR3 sequence reads: CASSRRAGGEQYF. For the CDR3, the DNA is TGTGCCAGCAGCCGTAGGGCTGGGGGCGAGCAGTACTTC.

The chain couples TRBV19 to TRBJ2-7, with a weak D call TRBD2 (5 bases). The CDR3 length is 14 residues. CDR1 LNHDA and CDR2 SQIVND come from the germline V gene (reference sequence). Between the trimmed V and J ends, which lost 5 bases and 0 bases, there was a span of 11 bases. CDR3 DNA sequence: TGTGCCAGTAGTCAGGACTCCCTCTCCTACGAGCAGTACTTC. This encodes CASSQDSLSYEQYF.

The chain uses TRBV28 and TRBJ1-1; D may be TRBD1 (6 bases). CDR1 is MDHEN, CDR2 SYDVKM, per germline. The V end lost 3 bases, the J end lost 0 bases, and 8 bases lay between the germline ends. This CDR3 has 14 residues. The CDR3 DNA reads TGTGCCAGCAGTTTCGGGGGCTTGAACACTGAAGCTTTCTTT. It is translated as CASSFGGLNTEAFF.

This chain uses TRBV18 with TRBJ1-1; D remains unclear. Trimming removed 4 bases from V and 5 bases from J, with 17 bases in between. Germline V gene data show CDR1 as KGHSH and CDR2 as LQKENI. The CDR3 covers 15 residues. This CDR3 is CASSLGTGSGTEAFF. The CDR3 DNA reads TGTGCCAGCTCACTTGGTACCGGGAGTGGAACTGAAGCTTTCTTT.